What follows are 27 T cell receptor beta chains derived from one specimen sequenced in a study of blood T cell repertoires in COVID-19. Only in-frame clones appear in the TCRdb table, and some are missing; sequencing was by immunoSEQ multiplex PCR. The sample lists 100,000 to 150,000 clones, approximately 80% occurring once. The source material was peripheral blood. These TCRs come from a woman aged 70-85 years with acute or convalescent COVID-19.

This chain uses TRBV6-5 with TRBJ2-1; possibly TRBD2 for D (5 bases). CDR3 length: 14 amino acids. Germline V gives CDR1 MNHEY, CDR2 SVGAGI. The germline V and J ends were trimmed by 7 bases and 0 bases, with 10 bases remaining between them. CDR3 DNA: TGTGCCAGCAAGAGGGCCAGCTCCTACAATGAGCAGTTCTTC. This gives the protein CASKRASSYNEQFF.

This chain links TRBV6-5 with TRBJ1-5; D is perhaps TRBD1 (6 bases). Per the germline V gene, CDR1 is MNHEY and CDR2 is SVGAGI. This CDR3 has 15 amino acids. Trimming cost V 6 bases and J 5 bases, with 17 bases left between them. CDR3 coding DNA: TGTGCCAGCAGCTTGTCGCAGGGGTTGCATCAGCCCCAGCATTTT. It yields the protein CASSLSQGLHQPQHF.

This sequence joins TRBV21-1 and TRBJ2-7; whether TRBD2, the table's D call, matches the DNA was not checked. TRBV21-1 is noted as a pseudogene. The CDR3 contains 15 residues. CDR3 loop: CASKSERLGLYEQYV. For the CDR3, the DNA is TGTGCCAGCAAGAGCGAGCGACTGGGACTCTACGAGCAGTACGTC.

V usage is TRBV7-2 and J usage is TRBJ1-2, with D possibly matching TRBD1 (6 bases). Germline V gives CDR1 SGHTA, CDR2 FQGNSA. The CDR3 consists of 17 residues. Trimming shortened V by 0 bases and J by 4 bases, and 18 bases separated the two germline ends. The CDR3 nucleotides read TGTGCCAGCAGCTTAGCGAGGGGCCGGGACAATCGCTATGGCTACACCTTC. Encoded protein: CASSLARGRDNRYGYTF.

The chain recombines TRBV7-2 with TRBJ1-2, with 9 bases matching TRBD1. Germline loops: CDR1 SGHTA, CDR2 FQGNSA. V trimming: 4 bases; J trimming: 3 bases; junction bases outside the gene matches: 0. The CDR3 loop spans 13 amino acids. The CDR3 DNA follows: TGTGCCAGCAGCTGGGACAGGGACTATGGCTACACCTTC. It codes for CASSWDRDYGYTF.

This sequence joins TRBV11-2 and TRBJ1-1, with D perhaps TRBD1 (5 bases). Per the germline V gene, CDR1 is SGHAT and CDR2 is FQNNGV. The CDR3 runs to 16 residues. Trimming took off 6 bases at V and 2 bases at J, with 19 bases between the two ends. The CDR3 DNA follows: TGTGCCAGCAGGCGGGGGGGGAAAGGGATAAACACTGAAGCTTTCTTT. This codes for CASRRGGKGINTEAFF. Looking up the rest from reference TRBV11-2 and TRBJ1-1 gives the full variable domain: EAGVAQSPRYKIIEKRQSVAFWCNPISGHATLYWYQQILGQGPKLLIQFQNNGVVDDSQLPKDRFSAERLKGVDSTLKIQPAKLEDSAVYLCASRRGGKGINTEAFFGQGTRLTVV.

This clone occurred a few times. The CDR3 protein is CASSAAGLGQPQHF. DNA of the CDR3: TGTGCCAGCAGCGCAGCAGGGCTGGGTCAGCCCCAGCATTTT. The V call is TRBV7-2, the J call TRBJ1-5; D possibly corresponds to TRBD1 (5 bases). CDR1 is SGHTA and CDR2 is FQGNSA in the germline V gene. Trimming took 5 bases from V and 6 from J, leaving 14 bases between them. This CDR3 spans 14 amino acids. The variable domain in full, with the rest retrieved from reference TRBV7-2 and TRBJ1-5, is GAGVSQSPSNKVTEKGKDVELRCDPISGHTALYWYRQSLGQGLEFLIYFQGNSAPDKSGLPSDRFSAERTGGSVSTLTIQRTQQEDSAVYLCASSAAGLGQPQHFGDGTRLSIL.

The CDR3 nucleotides read TGTGCCAGCTCACCACCCGGGGGGCTTAATTCACCCCTCCACTTT. This gives the protein CASSPPGGLNSPLHF. J is TRBJ1-6 and V is TRBV18; maybe TRBD1 (6 bases). The V end was cut by 0 bases, the J end by 6 bases, with 9 bases between. The CDR3 has 15 residues. Germline CDR1 and CDR2: KGHSH and LQKENI.

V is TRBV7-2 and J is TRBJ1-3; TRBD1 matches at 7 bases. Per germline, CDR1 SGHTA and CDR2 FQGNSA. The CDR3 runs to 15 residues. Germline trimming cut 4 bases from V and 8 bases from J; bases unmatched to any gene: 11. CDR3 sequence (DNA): TGTGCCAGCAGCTCTACGGGACGGACAGGTGACACCATATATTTT. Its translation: CASSSTGRTGDTIYF. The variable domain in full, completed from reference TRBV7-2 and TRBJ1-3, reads GAGVSQSPSNKVTEKGKDVELRCDPISGHTALYWYRQSLGQGLEFLIYFQGNSAPDKSGLPSDRFSAERTGGSVSTLTIQRTQQEDSAVYLCASSSTGRTGDTIYFGEGSWLTVV.

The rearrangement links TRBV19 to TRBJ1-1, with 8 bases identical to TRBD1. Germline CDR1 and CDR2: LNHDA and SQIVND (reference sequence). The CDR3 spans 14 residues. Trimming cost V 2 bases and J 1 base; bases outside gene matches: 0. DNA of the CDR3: TGTGCCAGTAGTATACAGGGGGCGAACACTGAAGCTTTCTTT. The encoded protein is CASSIQGANTEAFF.

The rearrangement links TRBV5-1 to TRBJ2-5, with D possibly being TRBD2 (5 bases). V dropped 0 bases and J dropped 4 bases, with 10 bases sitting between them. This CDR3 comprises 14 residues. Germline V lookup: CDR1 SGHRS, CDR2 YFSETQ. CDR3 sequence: CASSLVDLSETQYF. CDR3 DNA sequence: TGCGCCAGCAGCTTGGTGGACTTGTCAGAGACCCAGTACTTC.

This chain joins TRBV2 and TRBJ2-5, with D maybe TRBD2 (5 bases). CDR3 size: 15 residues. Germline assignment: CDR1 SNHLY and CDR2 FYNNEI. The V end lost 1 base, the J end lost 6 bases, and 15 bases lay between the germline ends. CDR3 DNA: TGTGCCAGCAGTGAAGACCGGGCGGGTTATCAGACCCAGTACTTC. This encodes CASSEDRAGYQTQYF.

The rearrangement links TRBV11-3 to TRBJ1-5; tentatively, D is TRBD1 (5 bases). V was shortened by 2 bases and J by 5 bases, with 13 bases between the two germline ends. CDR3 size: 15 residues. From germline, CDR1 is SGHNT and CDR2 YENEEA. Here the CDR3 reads CASSLPRGGDQPQHF. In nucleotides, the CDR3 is TGTGCCAGCAGCTTACCCCGGGGGGGTGATCAGCCCCAGCATTTT.

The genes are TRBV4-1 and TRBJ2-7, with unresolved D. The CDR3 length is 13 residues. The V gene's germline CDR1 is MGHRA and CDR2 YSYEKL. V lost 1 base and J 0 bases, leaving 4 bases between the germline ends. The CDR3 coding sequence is TGCGCCAGCAGCCAAGTTAACTCCTACGAGCAGTACTTC. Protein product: CASSQVNSYEQYF.

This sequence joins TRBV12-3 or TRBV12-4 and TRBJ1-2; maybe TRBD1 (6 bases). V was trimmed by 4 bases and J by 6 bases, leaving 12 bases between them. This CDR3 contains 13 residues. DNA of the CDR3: TGTGCCAGCAGTTATTTACAGGGAAATGGCTACACCTTC. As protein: CASSYLQGNGYTF.

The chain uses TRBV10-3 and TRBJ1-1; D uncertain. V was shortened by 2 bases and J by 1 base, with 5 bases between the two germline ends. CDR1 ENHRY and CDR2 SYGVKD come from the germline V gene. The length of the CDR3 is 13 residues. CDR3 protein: CAISEPGNTEAFF. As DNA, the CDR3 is TGTGCCATCAGTGAGCCAGGGAACACTGAAGCTTTCTTT.

CDR3 bases: TGTGCCAGCAGTTACAGTAGGGGGCCGACAGATACGCAGTATTTT. This gives the protein CASSYSRGPTDTQYF. The chain is built from TRBV6-6 and TRBJ2-3; TRBD1 matches 7 bases. The germline CDR1 and CDR2 sequences are MNHNY and SVGAGI (reference sequence). The length of the CDR3 is 15 residues. After removal of 2 bases from V and 3 bases from J, the junction contained 5 bases not matched to a gene.

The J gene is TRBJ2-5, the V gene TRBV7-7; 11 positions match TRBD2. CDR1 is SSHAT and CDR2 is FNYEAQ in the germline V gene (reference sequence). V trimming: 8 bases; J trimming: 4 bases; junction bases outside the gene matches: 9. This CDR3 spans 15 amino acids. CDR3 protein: CASSPVAGGRETQYF. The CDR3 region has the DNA TGTGCCAGCTCCCCAGTAGCGGGGGGGAGAGAGACCCAGTACTTC.

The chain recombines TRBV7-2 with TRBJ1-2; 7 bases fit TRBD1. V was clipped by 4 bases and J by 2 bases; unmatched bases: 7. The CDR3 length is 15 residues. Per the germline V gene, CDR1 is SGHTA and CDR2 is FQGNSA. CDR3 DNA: TGTGCCAGCAGCTCCCGACAGGGATCGAACTATGGCTACACCTTC. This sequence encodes CASSSRQGSNYGYTF. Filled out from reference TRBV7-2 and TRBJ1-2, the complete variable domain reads GAGVSQSPSNKVTEKGKDVELRCDPISGHTALYWYRQSLGQGLEFLIYFQGNSAPDKSGLPSDRFSAERTGGSVSTLTIQRTQQEDSAVYLCASSSRQGSNYGYTFGSGTRLTVV.

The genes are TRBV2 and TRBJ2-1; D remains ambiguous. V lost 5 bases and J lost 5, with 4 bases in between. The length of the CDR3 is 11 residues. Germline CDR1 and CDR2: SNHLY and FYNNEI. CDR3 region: CASSPDNEQFF. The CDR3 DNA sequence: TGTGCCAGCAGTCCTGACAATGAGCAGTTCTTC. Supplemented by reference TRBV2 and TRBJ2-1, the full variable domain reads EPEVTQTPSHQVTQMGQEVILRCVPISNHLYFYWYRQILGQKVEFLVSFYNNEISEKSEIFDDQFSVERPDGSNFTLKIRSTKLEDSAMYFCASSPDNEQFFGPGTRLTVL.

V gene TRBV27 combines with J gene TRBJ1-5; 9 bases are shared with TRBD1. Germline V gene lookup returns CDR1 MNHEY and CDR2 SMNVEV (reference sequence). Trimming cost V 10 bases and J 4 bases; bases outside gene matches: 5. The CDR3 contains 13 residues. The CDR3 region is CATAGQGNQPQHF. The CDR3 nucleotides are TGTGCCACCGCAGGACAGGGGAATCAGCCCCAGCATTTT.

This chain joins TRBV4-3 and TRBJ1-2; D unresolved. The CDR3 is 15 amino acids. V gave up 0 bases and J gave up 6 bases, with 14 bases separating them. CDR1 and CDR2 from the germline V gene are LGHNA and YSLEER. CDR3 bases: TGCGCCAGCAGCCAAGATTCGCGGCCAACGGATGGCTACACCTTC. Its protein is CASSQDSRPTDGYTF.

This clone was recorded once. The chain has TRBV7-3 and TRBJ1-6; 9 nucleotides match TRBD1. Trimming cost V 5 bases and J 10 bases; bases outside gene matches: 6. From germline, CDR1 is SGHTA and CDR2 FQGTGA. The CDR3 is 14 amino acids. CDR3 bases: TGTGCCAGCAGCCTAGGCGACAGGGGGTCACCCCTCCACTTT. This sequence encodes CASSLGDRGSPLHF.

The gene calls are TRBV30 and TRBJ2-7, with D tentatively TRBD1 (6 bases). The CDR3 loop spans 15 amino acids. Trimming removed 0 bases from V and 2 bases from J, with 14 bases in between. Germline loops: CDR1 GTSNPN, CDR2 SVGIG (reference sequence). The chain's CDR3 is CAWSVVPGVAYEQYF. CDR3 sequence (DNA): TGTGCCTGGAGTGTTGTCCCAGGGGTGGCCTACGAGCAGTACTTC. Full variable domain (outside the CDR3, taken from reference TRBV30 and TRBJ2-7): SQTIHQWPATLVQPVGSPLSLECTVEGTSNPNLYWYRQAAGRGLQLLFYSVGIGQISSEVPQNLSASRPQDRQFILSSKKLLLSDSGFYLCAWSVVPGVAYEQYFGPGTRLTVT.

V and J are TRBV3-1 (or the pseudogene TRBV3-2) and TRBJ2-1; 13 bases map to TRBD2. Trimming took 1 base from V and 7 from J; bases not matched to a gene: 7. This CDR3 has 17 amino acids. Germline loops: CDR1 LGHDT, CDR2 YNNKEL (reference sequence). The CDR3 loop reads CASSQALAGGLGNEQFF. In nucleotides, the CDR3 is TGTGCCAGCAGCCAAGCACTAGCGGGGGGGTTAGGGAATGAGCAGTTCTTC.

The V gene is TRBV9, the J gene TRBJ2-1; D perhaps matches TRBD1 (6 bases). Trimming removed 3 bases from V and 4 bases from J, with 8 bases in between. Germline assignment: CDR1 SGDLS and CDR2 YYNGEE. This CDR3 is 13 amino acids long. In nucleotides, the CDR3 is TGTGCCAGCAGCGAGGACAGTTACAATGAGCAGTTCTTC. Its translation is CASSEDSYNEQFF.

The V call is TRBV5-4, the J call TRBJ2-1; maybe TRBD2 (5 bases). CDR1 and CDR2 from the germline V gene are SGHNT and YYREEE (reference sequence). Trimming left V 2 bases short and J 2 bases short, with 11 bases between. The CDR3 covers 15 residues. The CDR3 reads CASSLGLATYNEQFF. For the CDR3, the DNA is TGTGCCAGCAGCTTAGGGCTAGCAACCTACAATGAGCAGTTCTTC.